The next 30 T cell receptor beta chains were all read from a single sample in a study of blood T cell repertoires in COVID-19. TCRdb's copy holds only in-frame clones and misses some; the assay was immunoSEQ multiplex PCR. Among approximately 200,000 clones listed, 85% to 90% were seen once. The specimen sequenced was PBMCs or T cells enriched from blood (not recorded which). These receptors all come from a man aged 30 to 39 who had recovered from COVID-19.

The rearrangement uses TRBV5-1 and TRBJ2-2; D gene unclear. The length of the CDR3 is 20 residues. Trimming pared 1 base from V and 4 bases from J, leaving 26 bases between. Germline V gene sequence: CDR1 SGHRS, CDR2 YFSETQ. The CDR3 region has the DNA TGCGCCAGCAGCTTGTGGCCAGAACCAATACTAAAAGAGCCCACCGGGGAGCTGTTTTTT. Translating gives CASSLWPEPILKEPTGELFF. Full variable domain (rest looked up from reference TRBV5-1 and TRBJ2-2): KAGVTQTPRYLIKTRGQQVTLSCSPISGHRSVSWYQQTPGQGLQFLFEYFSETQRNKGNFPGRFSGRQFSNSRSEMNVSTLELGDSALYLCASSLWPEPILKEPTGELFFGEGSRLTVL.

The V and J genes are TRBV5-5 and TRBJ1-2; 7 bases agree with TRBD1. The junction had 7 bases not matched to a gene; V was cut back by 1 base and J by 4 bases. Germline CDR1 and CDR2: SGHKS and YYEKEE (reference sequence). CDR3 length: 15 amino acids. The CDR3 bases are TGTGCCAGCAGCTTGAGTACAGGGGTGTTCTATGGCTACACCTTC. Its protein product is CASSLSTGVFYGYTF.

The rearrangement joins TRBV6-1 to TRBJ2-5, with 9 bases identical to TRBD1. The CDR3 has 16 residues. Losses at the gene ends were 1 base for V and 5 bases for J; bases not matched to a gene: 8. Germline V gives CDR1 MNHNS, CDR2 SASEGT. CDR3 sequence: CASSEVYGTGFETQYF. CDR3 sequence (DNA): TGTGCCAGCAGTGAAGTATATGGGACAGGGTTTGAGACCCAGTACTTC.

The rearrangement uses TRBV4-1 and TRBJ1-5; D may be TRBD1 (6 bases). V was cut by 3 bases and J by 10 bases, with 16 bases left in between. The CDR3 extends over 14 amino acids. The germline CDR1 and CDR2 sequences are MGHRA and YSYEKL. The CDR3 reads CASSQDDRFGPQHF. DNA of the CDR3: TGCGCCAGCAGCCAGGACGACAGGTTTGGTCCCCAGCATTTT.

This clone occurred a few times. The rearrangement joins TRBV7-2 to TRBJ1-6, with a weak D call TRBD1 (6 bases). This CDR3 spans 15 amino acids. The V end was cut by 2 bases, the J end by 7 bases, with 12 bases between. The germline CDR1 and CDR2 sequences are SGHTA and FQGNSA. This CDR3 is CASSLQGQGNSPLHF. The CDR3 region has the DNA TGTGCCAGCAGCTTACAGGGGCAGGGGAATTCACCCCTCCACTTT.

The rearrangement links TRBV7-2 to TRBJ2-3, with 15 positions matching TRBD2. The CDR3 sequence is 19 residues long. Germline trimming cut 4 bases from V and 4 bases from J; bases unmatched to any gene: 12. Germline assignment: CDR1 SGHTA and CDR2 FQGNSA. In DNA, the CDR3 is TGTGCCAGCAGCTCCCCGCGCTGGACTAGCGGGAGGGCCGCAGATACGCAGTATTTT. Amino acid sequence: CASSSPRWTSGRAADTQYF.

The chain links TRBV18 to TRBJ2-1; TRBD2 aligns across 10 bases. The ends lost 2 bases at V and 4 bases at J; junction bases unmatched: 5. The V gene's germline CDR1 is KGHSH and CDR2 LQKENI. This CDR3 contains 16 residues. The CDR3 here is CASSPGLAGAYNEQFF. Written as DNA, the CDR3 is TGTGCCAGCTCACCAGGGCTAGCGGGGGCATACAATGAGCAGTTCTTC.

V is TRBV3-1 (or the pseudogene TRBV3-2) and J is TRBJ2-5, with 14 bases fitting TRBD2. With 1 base clipped from V and 2 bases from J, the junction kept 9 bases outside the gene matches. From germline, CDR1 is LGHDT and CDR2 YNNKEL (reference sequence). CDR3 length equals 19 residues. CDR3 nucleotide sequence: TGTGCCAGCAGCCAAGGTGCGGGACTAGCGGGAGTTATACAAGAGACCCAGTACTTC. It codes for CASSQGAGLAGVIQETQYF.

The chain joins TRBV15 to TRBJ1-1; the match to TRBD1 covers 8 bases. This CDR3 contains 16 residues. V lost 1 base to trimming and J lost 1 base; unmatched junction nucleotides: 5. Germline V gene sequence: CDR1 LNHNV, CDR2 YYDKDF (reference sequence). Here the CDR3 DNA reads TGTGCCACCAGCAGAGGCTCCGGGACAGGGAACACTGAAGCTTTCTTT. Translating gives CATSRGSGTGNTEAFF.

The chain is built from TRBV19 and TRBJ2-7, with D tentatively TRBD2 (6 bases). Germline V gene lookup returns CDR1 LNHDA and CDR2 SQIVND (reference sequence). This CDR3 spans 15 amino acids. Trimming stripped 0 bases from V and 2 bases from J, with 11 bases between. The CDR3 DNA follows: TGTGCCAGTAGTATAGACCTCGGGGGTACCTACGAGCAGTACTTC. It yields the protein CASSIDLGGTYEQYF. Together with reference TRBV19 and TRBJ2-7, the CDR3 gives the full variable domain: DGGITQSPKYLFRKEGQNVTLSCEQNLNHDAMYWYRQDPGQGLRLIYYSQIVNDFQKGDIAEGYSVSREKKESFPLTVTSAQKNPTAFYLCASSIDLGGTYEQYFGPGTRLTVT.

V usage is TRBV27 and J usage is TRBJ2-7, with TRBD1 identical over 7 bases. The V and J ends lost 5 bases and 4 bases, in that order; junction bases with no gene match: 8. Looked up from germline, CDR1 is MNHEY and CDR2 is SMNVEV (reference sequence). The CDR3 is made up of 14 amino acids. CDR3 coding DNA: TGTGCCAGCAGTGGGGACAGACCTCCATACGAGCAGTACTTC. It translates to CASSGDRPPYEQYF.

This sequence joins TRBV13 and TRBJ1-1; TRBD1 might be the D (5 bases). This CDR3 contains 15 residues. V was trimmed by 2 bases and J by 2 bases, leaving 12 bases between them. Germline CDR1 is PRHDT and CDR2 is FYEKMQ (reference sequence). The CDR3 loop is CASSLFAGINTEAFF. As DNA, the CDR3 is TGTGCCAGCAGCTTATTCGCAGGGATCAACACTGAAGCTTTCTTT.

This chain uses TRBV4-3 with TRBJ1-5; D gene uncertain. CDR1 is LGHNA and CDR2 is YSLEER in the germline V gene. The CDR3 is 13 amino acids. V was trimmed by 0 bases and J by 5 bases, leaving 5 bases between them. DNA of the CDR3: TGCGCCAGCAGCCAAGATCCGGATCAGCCCCAGCATTTT. It codes for CASSQDPDQPQHF.

The chain combines TRBV14 with TRBJ2-7; 14 bases are a match to TRBD2. Trimming took 4 bases from V and 3 from J; bases not matched to a gene: 17. In germline, CDR1 is SGHDN, CDR2 FVKESK. The CDR3 spans 20 residues. The CDR3: CASSRHPGTSGSGRLYEQYF. As DNA, the CDR3 is TGTGCCAGCAGCCGACATCCCGGGACTAGCGGGAGTGGGCGACTCTACGAGCAGTACTTC.

The rearrangement uses TRBV27 and TRBJ1-5, with D uncertain. This CDR3 region has 15 residues. In germline, CDR1 is MNHEY, CDR2 SMNVEV (reference sequence). Trimming shortened V by 6 bases and J by 0 bases, and 12 bases separated the two germline ends. CDR3 in DNA: TGTGCCAGCAGGGGCACCCAAATTAGCAATCAGCCCCAGCATTTT. Translated: CASRGTQISNQPQHF.

The V call is TRBV7-2, the J call TRBJ2-1; TRBD2 matches at 8 bases. The CDR3 extends over 14 amino acids. The germline V gene has CDR1 SGHTA and CDR2 FQGNSA. Trimming cost V 1 base and J 9 bases; bases outside gene matches: 5. The CDR3: CASSLGSGVGEQFF. In nucleotides, the CDR3 is TGTGCCAGCAGCTTAGGTAGCGGGGTTGGTGAGCAGTTCTTC.

V and J are TRBV3-1 (or the pseudogene TRBV3-2) and TRBJ2-5; D may be TRBD2 (6 bases). The CDR3 runs to 14 residues. With 4 bases removed from V and 2 bases from J, the gap between germline ends came to 11 bases. Germline CDR1 and CDR2: LGHDT and YNNKEL (reference sequence). CDR3 sequence (DNA): TGTGCCAGCAGCCGCATTAGCGGTCAAGAGACCCAGTACTTC. It encodes CASSRISGQETQYF.

The J gene is TRBJ2-7, the V gene TRBV13, with 12 bases matching TRBD1. With 0 bases clipped from V and 5 bases from J, the junction kept 5 bases outside the gene matches. The CDR3 extends over 16 amino acids. Germline loops: CDR1 PRHDT, CDR2 FYEKMQ (reference sequence). For the CDR3, the DNA is TGTGCCAGCAGCTTAGGGGCGGGACAGGGGGCTGACGAGCAGTACTTC. It encodes CASSLGAGQGADEQYF.

The chain recombines TRBV10-1 with TRBJ1-1, with unresolved D. Deletions cut 1 base from V and 1 base from J, with 10 bases between. The CDR3 runs to 15 residues. CDR1 is WNHNN, CDR2 SYGVQD, per germline (reference sequence). This chain's CDR3 is CASSEWAAANTEAFF. The CDR3 nucleotides are TGCGCCAGCAGTGAGTGGGCAGCCGCGAACACTGAAGCTTTCTTT.

The chain joins TRBV28 to TRBJ1-1; D may be TRBD1 (5 bases). The germline gives CDR1 MDHEN, CDR2 SYDVKM. CDR3 length: 13 residues. Between the trimmed V and J ends, which lost 6 bases and 4 bases, there was a span of 12 bases. CDR3 protein: CASRGTGGTEAFF. As DNA, the CDR3 is TGTGCCAGCAGGGGGACTGGCGGCACTGAAGCTTTCTTT.

CDR3 amino acids: CASSPPEGIGYGYTF. As DNA, the CDR3 is TGTGCCAGCTCACCACCGGAGGGTATAGGATATGGCTACACCTTC. This chain uses TRBV18 with TRBJ1-2; D unresolved. Per germline, CDR1 KGHSH and CDR2 LQKENI. This CDR3 is built from 15 residues. Between the trimmed V and J ends, which lost 0 bases and 5 bases, there was a span of 13 bases.

This clone was seen only once. This sequence joins TRBV7-6 and TRBJ1-3; tentatively, D is TRBD1 (5 bases). From germline, CDR1 is SGHVS and CDR2 FNYEAQ. The CDR3 covers 17 residues. Trimming removed 1 base at V and 0 bases at J, with 13 bases between. CDR3 amino acids: CASSLETGSYSGNTIYF. CDR3 coding DNA: TGTGCCAGCAGCTTAGAAACAGGTTCATACTCTGGAAACACCATATATTTT.

The chain combines TRBV7-9 with TRBJ1-4; 9 bases line up with TRBD1. The germline V gene encodes CDR1 SEHNR and CDR2 FQNEAQ (reference sequence). V was pared by 1 base and J by 6 bases, with 3 bases of the junction left unmatched. This CDR3 region has 15 residues. For the CDR3, the DNA is TGTGCCAGCAGCTTAGGGGACAGGGAGGATGAAAAACTGTTTTTT. This codes for CASSLGDREDEKLFF. The full variable domain, with the rest looked up from reference TRBV7-9 and TRBJ1-4, is DTGVSQNPRHKITKRGQNVTFRCDPISEHNRLYWYRQTLGQGPEFLTYFQNEAQLEKSRLLSDRFSAERPKGSFSTLEIQRTEQGDSAMYLCASSLGDREDEKLFFGSGTQLSVL.

This chain joins TRBV9 and TRBJ1-1, with D possibly being TRBD1 (6 bases). The CDR3 is 18 amino acids. Germline CDR1 SGDLS, CDR2 YYNGEE. The V end was cut by 4 bases, the J end by 4 bases, with 26 bases between. For the CDR3, the DNA is TGTGCCAGCAGCCCCCGCGACGTGGCAGGGGCGCTCGGCACTGAAGCTTTCTTT. It specifies CASSPRDVAGALGTEAFF.

The rearrangement joins TRBV19 to TRBJ2-5; 16 bases are shared with TRBD2. This CDR3 region has 18 residues. Germline assignment: CDR1 LNHDA and CDR2 SQIVND (reference sequence). V lost 4 bases to trimming and J lost 2 bases; unmatched junction nucleotides: 7. The CDR3 spells CASSTGLAGGPAQETQYF. In DNA form, the CDR3 reads TGTGCCAGTAGTACGGGACTAGCGGGAGGGCCCGCACAAGAGACCCAGTACTTC. Supplemented by reference TRBV19 and TRBJ2-5, the full variable domain reads DGGITQSPKYLFRKEGQNVTLSCEQNLNHDAMYWYRQDPGQGLRLIYYSQIVNDFQKGDIAEGYSVSREKKESFPLTVTSAQKNPTAFYLCASSTGLAGGPAQETQYFGPGTRLLVL.

The table lists this clone with a count of one. This chain joins TRBV27 and TRBJ1-1; 9 bases match TRBD1. The CDR3 runs to 15 residues. CDR1 is MNHEY and CDR2 is SMNVEV in the germline V gene (reference sequence). Trimming cost V 8 bases and J 3 bases; bases outside gene matches: 10. This CDR3 reads CASCLDGQGYTEAFF. The CDR3 DNA reads TGTGCCAGCTGCCTCGACGGACAGGGGTACACTGAAGCTTTCTTT.

The DNA for the CDR3 is TGTGCCAGTTCACTAGCGGGAGGCACCGGGGAGCTGTTTTTT. This encodes CASSLAGGTGELFF. J is TRBJ2-2 and V is TRBV5-5, with TRBD2 identical over 12 bases. V lost 8 bases, J lost 4 bases, and 3 bases stayed unmatched. Germline lookup yields CDR1 SGHKS and CDR2 YYEKEE (reference sequence). The CDR3 covers 14 residues.

The CDR3 here is CASKTQGLLTGELFF. DNA of the CDR3: TGTGCCAGCAAGACCCAGGGACTCCTAACCGGGGAGCTGTTTTTT. The rearrangement joins TRBV6-5 to TRBJ2-2; a possible D gene is TRBD2 (6 bases). V was shortened by 7 bases and J by 5 bases, with 17 bases between the two germline ends. CDR1 MNHEY and CDR2 SVGAGI come from the germline V gene. The CDR3 sequence is 15 residues long.

CDR3 sequence: CASSAGQGTEAFF. The CDR3 region has the DNA TGCGCCAGCAGCGCCGGACAGGGCACTGAAGCTTTCTTT. The V call is TRBV5-1, the J call TRBJ1-1; TRBD1 agrees at 8 bases. The V gene's germline CDR1 is SGHRS and CDR2 YFSETQ. CDR3 length: 13 amino acids. Trimming at V came to 4 bases and at J to 4 bases, leaving 3 bases not matched to a gene.

The V and J genes are TRBV11-2 and TRBJ1-4; 7 nucleotides match TRBD1. V lost 5 bases, J lost 8 bases, and 11 bases stayed unmatched. The CDR3 sequence is 15 residues long. Germline lookup yields CDR1 SGHAT and CDR2 FQNNGV. Written as DNA, the CDR3 is TGTGCCAGCAGCCTTGACAGGGCAGGAGGGGAAAAACTGTTTTTT. Protein: CASSLDRAGGEKLFF.